This T cell receptor (beta chain) was profiled in a study of control samples from healthy donors and cancer patients. After removal of 3 bases from V and 4 bases from J, the junction contained 4 bases not matched to a gene. The CDR3 is 15 residues long. Germline assignment: CDR1 MGHRA and CDR2 YSYEKL. Some clones are missing from TCRdb's copy, which holds only in-frame ones; the method was immunoSEQ multiplex PCR. The repertoire has about 180,000 clones, around 90% of them found once; the top ten carry about 1.4%. This clone showed up just a few times. Other nucleotide sequences in the sample specify the same CDR3.

J is TRBJ1-5 and V is TRBV4-1; 9 positions agree with TRBD1. The receptor was isolated from a woman aged 50 to 60 in good health. Sequencing input: blood. CDR3 nucleotide sequence: TGCGCCAGCAGCCAGGGACAGGGTAGGAATCAGCCCCAGCATTTT. This sequence encodes CASSQGQGRNQPQHF.